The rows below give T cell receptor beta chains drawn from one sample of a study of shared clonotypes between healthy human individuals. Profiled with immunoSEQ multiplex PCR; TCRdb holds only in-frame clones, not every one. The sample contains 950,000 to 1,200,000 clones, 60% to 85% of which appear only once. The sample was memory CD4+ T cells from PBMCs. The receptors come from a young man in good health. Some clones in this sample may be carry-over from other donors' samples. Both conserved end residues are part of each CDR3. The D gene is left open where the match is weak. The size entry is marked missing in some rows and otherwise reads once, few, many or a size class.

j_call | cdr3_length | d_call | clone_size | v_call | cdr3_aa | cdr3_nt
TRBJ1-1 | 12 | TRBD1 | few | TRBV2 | CASSGDSTEAFF | TGTGCCAGCAGTGGGGACAGCACTGAAGCTTTCTTT
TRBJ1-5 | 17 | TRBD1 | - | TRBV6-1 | CASSEGYDRVGNQPQHF | TGTGCCAGCAGTGAAGGATATGACAGGGTAGGCAATCAGCCCCAGCATTTT
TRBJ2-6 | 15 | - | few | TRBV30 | CAWSVGEAGANVLTF | TGTGCCTGGAGTGTAGGAGAGGCTGGGGCCAACGTCCTGACTTTC
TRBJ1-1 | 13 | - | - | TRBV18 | CASSPRLEEKAFF | TGTGCCAGCTCACCTAGGCTCGAAGAAAAAGCTTTCTTT
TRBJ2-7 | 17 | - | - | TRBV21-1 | CAQRGRLAGGRSYEQYF | TGTGCCCAGCGAGGGAGACTAGCGGGAGGACGGTCCTACGAGCAGTACTTC
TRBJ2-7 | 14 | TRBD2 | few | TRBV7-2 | CASSFVLAGGEQYF | TGTGCCAGCAGCTTCGTGCTAGCGGGAGGCGAGCAGTACTTC
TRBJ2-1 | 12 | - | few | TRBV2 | CASGGTYNEQFF | TGTGCCAGCGGAGGGACCTACAATGAGCAGTTCTTC
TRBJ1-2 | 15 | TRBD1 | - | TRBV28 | CASNPPHGQGYGYTF | TGTGCCAGCAACCCCCCCCACGGACAGGGTTATGGCTACACCTTC
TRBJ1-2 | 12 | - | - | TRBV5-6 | CASSLGSYGYTF | TGTGCCAGCAGCTTGGGGTCATATGGCTACACCTTC
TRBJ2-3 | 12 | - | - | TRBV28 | CASSRGVDTQYF | TGTGCCAGCAGTCGTGGCGTGGATACGCAGTATTTT
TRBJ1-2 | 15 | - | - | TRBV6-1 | CASSEDRSGVYGYTF | TGTGCCAGCAGTGAAGATCGTAGTGGCGTCTATGGCTACACCTTC
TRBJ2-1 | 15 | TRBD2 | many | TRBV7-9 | CASSFRTSGHNEQFF | TGTGCCAGCAGCTTCAGAACTAGCGGACACAATGAGCAGTTCTTC
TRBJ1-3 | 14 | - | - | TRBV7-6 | CASSPDSSGNTIYF | TGTGCCAGCAGCCCAGACTCCTCTGGAAACACCATATATTTT
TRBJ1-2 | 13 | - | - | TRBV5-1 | CASSLGLVDGYTF | TGCGCCAGCAGCTTGGGTCTCGTGGACGGCTACACCTTC
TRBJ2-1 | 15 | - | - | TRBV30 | CAWSVLGFSYNEQFF | TGTGCCTGGAGTGTACTAGGATTCTCCTACAATGAGCAGTTCTTC
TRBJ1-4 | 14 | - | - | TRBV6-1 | CASTPGPTNEKLFF | TGTGCCAGCACCCCAGGACCAACTAATGAAAAACTGTTTTTT
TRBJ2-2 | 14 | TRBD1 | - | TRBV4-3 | CASSLLQGTGELFF | TGCGCCAGCAGCCTACTACAGGGGACCGGGGAGCTGTTTTTT
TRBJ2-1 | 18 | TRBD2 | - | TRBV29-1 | CSARTQEREGRSYNEQFF | TGCAGCGCACGGACTCAGGAGCGGGAGGGCCGGTCCTACAATGAGCAGTTCTTC
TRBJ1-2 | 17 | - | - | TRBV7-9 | CASSVSRGAGANYGYTF | TGTGCCAGCAGCGTATCCCGGGGGGCAGGGGCTAACTATGGCTACACCTTC
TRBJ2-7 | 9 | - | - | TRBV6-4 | CASPYEQYF | TGTGCCAGTCCCTACGAGCAGTACTTC
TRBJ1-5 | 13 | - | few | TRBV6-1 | CASTRQAGYPQHF | TGTGCCAGCACGAGGCAGGCGGGTTACCCCCAGCATTTT
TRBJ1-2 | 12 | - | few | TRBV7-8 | CASSAGRGGYTF | TGTGCCAGCAGCGCCGGACGGGGCGGGTACACCTTC
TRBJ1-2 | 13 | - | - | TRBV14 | CASSQSRPGGYTF | TGTGCCAGCAGCCAAAGCCGGCCAGGTGGCTACACCTTC
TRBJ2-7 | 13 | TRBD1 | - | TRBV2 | CASTPDRAYEQYF | TGTGCCAGCACCCCGGACAGGGCGTACGAGCAGTACTTC
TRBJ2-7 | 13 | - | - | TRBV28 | CASSLTGPYEQYF | TGTGCCAGCAGTTTGACAGGCCCCTACGAGCAGTACTTC
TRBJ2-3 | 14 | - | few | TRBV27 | CASMRRVPLDTQYF | TGTGCCAGCATGCGGCGGGTTCCCTTGGATACGCAGTATTTT
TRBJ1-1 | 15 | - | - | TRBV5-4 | CASSKGGHQNTEAFF | TGTGCCAGCAGCAAGGGGGGACATCAGAACACTGAAGCTTTCTTT
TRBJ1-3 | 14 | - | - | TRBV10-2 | CASTGGAAGNTIYF | TGCGCCAGCACAGGCGGAGCCGCTGGAAACACCATATATTTT